One and the same sample provided the 16 T cell receptor beta chains below, sequenced in a study of graft-versus-host responses after intestinal transplantation. The antigens these receptors bind are not known. Assay used: immunoSEQ multiplex PCR; TCRdb lists only in-frame clones, some missing. The top ten hold roughly 0.4% of the sample, which has about 59,000 clones, around 92% seen once. The sequencing used unstimulated CD4+ T cells sorted from spleen or lymph node cells, collected before transplant. These receptors came from a human donor who was the organ donor for an intestinal transplant.

The gene calls are TRBV5-1 and TRBJ2-3; D is tentatively TRBD1 or TRBD2 (5 bases each). Per germline, CDR1 SGHRS and CDR2 YFSETQ. Trimming took 2 bases from V and 0 from J, leaving 10 bases between them. CDR3 length: 15 residues. CDR3 loop: CASSFSGPSTDTQYF. For the CDR3, the DNA is TGCGCCAGCAGCTTCTCGGGGCCCAGCACAGATACGCAGTATTTT.

This chain links TRBV11-2 with TRBJ2-2, with 8 nucleotides matching TRBD1. V shed 3 bases, J shed 0 bases, and the junction held 0 bases outside the gene matches. The CDR3 covers 15 residues. Germline-derived CDR1 and CDR2 are SGHAT and FQNNGV. The CDR3 nucleotides are TGTGCCAGCAGCTTGACAGGGGCGAACACCGGGGAGCTGTTTTTT. Residues: CASSLTGANTGELFF. The entire variable domain, with the rest obtained from reference TRBV11-2 and TRBJ2-2, is as follows: EAGVAQSPRYKIIEKRQSVAFWCNPISGHATLYWYQQILGQGPKLLIQFQNNGVVDDSQLPKDRFSAERLKGVDSTLKIQPAKLEDSAVYLCASSLTGANTGELFFGEGSRLTVL.

The genes are TRBV10-3 and TRBJ2-6; TRBD1 matches at 8 bases. This CDR3 is 14 amino acids long. The J segment lost 4 bases and the V segment lost 9 bases, leaving 5 bases of the junction unmatched. Germline-derived CDR1 and CDR2 are ENHRY and SYGVKD. The CDR3 DNA reads TGTGCCATTTCGACAGGGGTCGGGGCCAACGTCCTGACTTTC. Protein: CAISTGVGANVLTF.

The chain couples TRBV4-3 to TRBJ2-7, with 8 bases identical to TRBD2. The CDR3 extends over 15 amino acids. CDR1 LGHNA and CDR2 YSLEER come from the germline V gene. The V segment lost 1 base and the J segment 3 bases; nucleotides outside the gene matches: 5. In DNA, the CDR3 is TGCGCCAGCAGCCAAGGCTCGCGGGGGGTCTACGAGCAGTACTTC. The encoded protein is CASSQGSRGVYEQYF.

This chain joins TRBV5-5 and TRBJ1-5; the match to TRBD1 covers 9 bases. The germline gives CDR1 SGHKS, CDR2 YYEKEE (reference sequence). After removal of 4 bases from V and 2 bases from J, the junction contained 7 bases not matched to a gene. This CDR3 contains 16 residues. DNA for the CDR3: TGTGCCAGCAGCCCGACAGGGGGAGGAGGCAATCAGCCCCAGCATTTT. It specifies CASSPTGGGGNQPQHF.

The chain joins TRBV2 to TRBJ2-3; TRBD2 might be the D (5 bases). The CDR3 totals 14 residues. Between the trimmed V and J ends, which lost 5 bases and 1 base, there was a span of 10 bases. Germline V CDR1 and CDR2: SNHLY, FYNNEI. CDR3 protein: CASSWTGRTDTQYF. The CDR3 bases are TGTGCCAGCAGTTGGACTGGACGCACAGATACGCAGTATTTT.

The chain joins TRBV13 to TRBJ1-2; 8 bases fit TRBD1. J was trimmed by 4 bases and V by 3 bases; bases with no gene match: 10. Germline V gene data show CDR1 as PRHDT and CDR2 as FYEKMQ (reference sequence). The CDR3 spans 16 residues. CDR3 sequence: CASSFRTRTGSYGYTF. CDR3 nucleotide sequence: TGTGCCAGCAGCTTCCGAACCCGGACAGGGAGCTATGGCTACACCTTC.

The V and J genes are TRBV6-5 and TRBJ1-2; D is ambiguous. The V end lost 2 bases, the J end lost 3 bases, and 10 bases lay between the germline ends. This CDR3 is 14 amino acids long. From germline, CDR1 is MNHEY and CDR2 SVGAGI. For the CDR3, the DNA is TGTGCCAGCAGTTACCAGGACTGGGACTATGGCTACACCTTC. Amino acids: CASSYQDWDYGYTF.

The chain links TRBV7-9 to TRBJ2-7; 9 positions agree with TRBD1. V lost 1 base and J lost 4; bases outside the gene matches: 8. The germline V gene has CDR1 SEHNR and CDR2 FQNEAQ (reference sequence). The CDR3 runs 16 residues. The CDR3 sequence: CASSLGGTGRKYEQYF. CDR3 DNA: TGTGCCAGCAGCTTAGGTGGGACAGGGAGAAAGTACGAGCAGTACTTC.

The chain joins TRBV11-2 to TRBJ2-3; TRBD1 matches 9 bases. The CDR3 has 16 residues. Germline lookup yields CDR1 SGHAT and CDR2 FQNNGV. With V trimmed by 5 bases and J by 0 bases, 6 bases remained unmatched. Here the CDR3 DNA reads TGTGCCAGCAGCCAAAGACAGGGGGGGAGCACAGATACGCAGTATTTT. Translation gives CASSQRQGGSTDTQYF.

The CDR3: CAGREFEKLFF. In nucleotides, the CDR3 is TGTGCCGGACGGGAGTTTGAAAAACTGTTTTTT. The chain is built from TRBV30 and TRBJ1-4; D not resolved. Germline V gives CDR1 GTSNPN, CDR2 SVGIG (reference sequence). This CDR3 is built from 11 residues. V dropped 8 bases and J dropped 7 bases, with 11 bases sitting between them.

The V gene is TRBV5-1, the J gene TRBJ1-1; TRBD1 matches 10 bases. The V segment lost 7 bases and the J segment 5 bases; nucleotides outside the gene matches: 14. CDR1 is SGHRS, CDR2 YFSETQ, per germline. This CDR3 has 16 amino acids. The DNA of the CDR3 is TGCGCCAGCTACCGGGACAGGGGATTAGGGGGGACTGAAGCTTTCTTT. It yields the protein CASYRDRGLGGTEAFF.

The chain couples TRBV4-1 to TRBJ1-3, with 7 bases fitting TRBD1. V was pared by 3 bases and J by 4 bases, with 6 bases of the junction left unmatched. The germline V gene encodes CDR1 MGHRA and CDR2 YSYEKL. CDR3 length equals 15 residues. CDR3 loop: CASSQETGIGNTIYF. CDR3 in DNA: TGCGCCAGCAGCCAGGAGACAGGGATAGGAAACACCATATATTTT.

The chain carries TRBV27 and TRBJ2-5; no firm D call. The CDR3 totals 14 residues. V shed 5 bases and J shed 2 bases, with 12 bases lying between them. CDR1 is MNHEY, CDR2 SMNVEV, per germline (reference sequence). The CDR3 here is CASSPLSLQETQYF. The CDR3 DNA follows: TGTGCCAGCAGTCCACTATCCCTACAAGAGACCCAGTACTTC.

V and J are TRBV15 and TRBJ2-2; TRBD2 matches 8 bases. Germline V gene sequence: CDR1 LNHNV, CDR2 YYDKDF (reference sequence). The CDR3 length is 15 residues. The junction had 10 bases not matched to a gene; V was cut back by 7 bases and J by 6 bases. In DNA, the CDR3 is TGTGCCACCACTGACCTCCTAGCGGGCCCCGGGGAGCTGTTTTTT. Translating it yields CATTDLLAGPGELFF.

V and J are TRBV19 and TRBJ1-2, with 8 positions matching TRBD1. The junction had 8 bases not matched to a gene; V was cut back by 5 bases and J by 0 bases. Germline CDR1 reads LNHDA; CDR2 reads SQIVND (reference sequence). This CDR3 is built from 16 residues. CDR3 region: CASSPGRDRPNYGYTF. In DNA, the CDR3 is TGTGCCAGTAGTCCCGGGCGGGACAGGCCTAACTATGGCTACACCTTC.